This T cell receptor beta chain was sequenced for a study of T-cell reconstitution after alpha-beta-depleted transplantation in children. The library targeted TCRbeta and was prepared with unique molecular identifiers. TCRdb ran MiXCR on the PCR reads and lists one entry per CDR3 protein. In the table there are about 210,000 distinct CDR3 sequences, over 15% of which are singletons. The CDR3 sequence is 14 residues long. V trimming: 7 bases; J trimming: 4 bases; junction bases outside the gene matches: 7. This clonotype was counted only a few times. Antigen unknown. Findings of the study overall: Counts and diversity of T cells one year after transplant came mostly from newly produced T cells. The study traced high day-60 TCRbeta diversity in some patients to surviving recipient T cells and thymic progenitors. About two months after transplant, alpha-beta T cells reportedly came from several hundred expanded graft clones.

The clonotype originates from a male patient aged 2 to 10 who had a stem cell transplant for acute lymphoblastic leukemia, so the T cells may come from the graft donor. V gene TRBV12-3 or TRBV12-4 combines with J gene TRBJ1-5; 7 nucleotides agree with TRBD1. The input for sequencing was PBMCs, mostly from graft donor cells, taken 360 days after TCRalphabeta/CD19-depleted stem cell transplant. The CDR3 sequence is CASTLQGWNQPQHF. CDR3 bases: TGTGCCAGCACCTTACAGGGGTGGAATCAGCCCCAGCATTTT.